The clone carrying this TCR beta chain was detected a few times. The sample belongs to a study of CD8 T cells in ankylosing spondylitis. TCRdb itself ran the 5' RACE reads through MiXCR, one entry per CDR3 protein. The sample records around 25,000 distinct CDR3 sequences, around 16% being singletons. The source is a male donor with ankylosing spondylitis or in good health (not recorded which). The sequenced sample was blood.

The CDR3 spells CASSSIQRGGTGELFF. CDR3 nucleotides: TGTGCCAGCAGTTCCATCCAGCGGGGGGGCACCGGGGAGCTGTTTTTT. The genes are TRBV6-2 or TRBV6-3 and TRBJ2-2, with 10 bases that match TRBD2. V gave up 4 bases and J gave up 4 bases; unmatched junction bases: 6. Germline loops: CDR1 MNHEY, CDR2 SVGEGT. This CDR3 spans 16 amino acids.